The rows below give T cell receptor beta chains drawn from one sample of a study of OX40 agonist ivuxolimab in advanced cancers. Assay used: immunoSEQ multiplex PCR; TCRdb lists only in-frame clones, some missing. Altogether about 6,000 clones are present, roughly 80% being singletons, with the ten largest covering roughly 25%. Sequenced here: CD4+ or CD8+ T cells sorted from blood, sampled in a trial of the OX40 agonist ivuxolimab. The receptor set was obtained from an adult with an advanced solid tumor such as melanoma, head and neck, liver or kidney cancer. Both conserved end residues are part of each CDR3. Each record gives: clone size, J gene, CDR3 length, V gene, D gene, CDR3 DNA, CDR3 protein. The D gene is left open where the match is weak. The size field is filled for only some rows; it gives once, few, many or a size class.

clone size: NA
J gene: TRBJ2-7
CDR3 length: 16
V gene: TRBV27
D gene: TRBD1
CDR3 DNA: TGTGCCAGCACCAAATGGACAGGGGATGCCGCCTACGAGCAGTACTTC
CDR3 protein: CASTKWTGDAAYEQYF

clone size: NA
J gene: TRBJ2-6
CDR3 length: 18
V gene: TRBV5-1
D gene: NA
CDR3 DNA: NA
CDR3 protein: CASSLAGGITFGANVLTF

clone size: NA
J gene: TRBJ1-4
CDR3 length: 15
V gene: TRBV27
D gene: NA
CDR3 DNA: TGTGCCAGCAGTTTATGGGCAGGCGAGAATGAAAAACTGTTTTTT
CDR3 protein: CASSLWAGENEKLFF

clone size: medium-sized
J gene: TRBJ1-4
CDR3 length: 14
V gene: TRBV5-4
D gene: NA
CDR3 DNA: TGTGCCAGCAGCCCCGGAGAGTCTAAGGAAAAACTGTTTTTT
CDR3 protein: CASSPGESKEKLFF

clone size: NA
J gene: TRBJ2-7
CDR3 length: 14
V gene: TRBV19
D gene: NA
CDR3 DNA: TGTGCCAGTAGTCCGGGTCCCACCGCCTACGAGCAGTACTTC
CDR3 protein: CASSPGPTAYEQYF

clone size: NA
J gene: TRBJ2-5
CDR3 length: 16
V gene: TRBV2
D gene: TRBD2
CDR3 DNA: TGTGCCAGCAGTGAAGCGACTAGCGGGCCTGAAGAGACCCAGTACTTC
CDR3 protein: CASSEATSGPEETQYF

clone size: NA
J gene: TRBJ2-7
CDR3 length: 13
V gene: TRBV27
D gene: TRBD1
CDR3 DNA: TGTGCCAGCAGTCTCATGACAGGGACCGAGCAGTACTTC
CDR3 protein: CASSLMTGTEQYF

clone size: NA
J gene: TRBJ2-5
CDR3 length: 15
V gene: TRBV6-5
D gene: TRBD1
CDR3 DNA: TGTGCCAGCAGTTACTCGGGGACAGGGGGAGAGACCCAGTACTTC
CDR3 protein: CASSYSGTGGETQYF

clone size: NA
J gene: TRBJ2-7
CDR3 length: 15
V gene: TRBV15
D gene: NA
CDR3 DNA: TGTGCCACCAGCAAAGGGACCGTACCGCCCTACGAGCAGTACTTC
CDR3 protein: CATSKGTVPPYEQYF

clone size: NA
J gene: TRBJ1-4
CDR3 length: 10
V gene: TRBV6-1
D gene: NA
CDR3 DNA: TGTGCCAGCAGGGAAGAAAAACTGTTTTTT
CDR3 protein: CASREEKLFF

clone size: few
J gene: TRBJ2-1
CDR3 length: 15
V gene: TRBV7-2
D gene: TRBD1
CDR3 DNA: TGTGCCAGCAGCCTGGGACAGGGGGCGTACAATGAGCAGTTCTTC
CDR3 protein: CASSLGQGAYNEQFF

clone size: NA
J gene: TRBJ2-3
CDR3 length: 13
V gene: TRBV28
D gene: NA
CDR3 DNA: TGTGCCAGCAGTTTCCACATCACAGATACGCAGTATTTT
CDR3 protein: CASSFHITDTQYF

clone size: NA
J gene: TRBJ2-2
CDR3 length: 13
V gene: TRBV11-2
D gene: NA
CDR3 DNA: TGTGCCAGCAGCTCGCCGTACACCGGGGAGCTGTTTTTT
CDR3 protein: CASSSPYTGELFF

clone size: NA
J gene: TRBJ2-3
CDR3 length: 13
V gene: TRBV9
D gene: NA
CDR3 DNA: TGTGCCAGCAGCGTTACCTCCACAGATACGCAGTATTTT
CDR3 protein: CASSVTSTDTQYF

clone size: NA
J gene: TRBJ2-1
CDR3 length: 14
V gene: TRBV11-2
D gene: TRBD2
CDR3 DNA: TGTGCCAGCAGCCCGCTAGCGGGGCCTTCGGAGCAGTTCTTC
CDR3 protein: CASSPLAGPSEQFF

clone size: NA
J gene: TRBJ1-4
CDR3 length: 14
V gene: TRBV6-5
D gene: TRBD1
CDR3 DNA: TGTGCCAGCAGTTTTACCGGGACAGTTGAAAAACTGTTTTTT
CDR3 protein: CASSFTGTVEKLFF

clone size: few
J gene: TRBJ1-4
CDR3 length: 11
V gene: TRBV18
D gene: NA
CDR3 DNA: TGTGCCACTTCGACAAGGGAAAAACTGTTTTTT
CDR3 protein: CATSTREKLFF

clone size: NA
J gene: TRBJ2-7
CDR3 length: 15
V gene: TRBV11-2
D gene: TRBD1
CDR3 DNA: TGTGCCAGCAGCTTGCTGGGGACAGGGGCCTACGAGCAGTACTTC
CDR3 protein: CASSLLGTGAYEQYF

clone size: once
J gene: TRBJ1-1
CDR3 length: 13
V gene: TRBV25-1
D gene: NA
CDR3 DNA: TGTGCCAGCAGTGAATTAGAGAGCACTGAAGCTTTCTTT
CDR3 protein: CASSELESTEAFF

clone size: NA
J gene: TRBJ2-5
CDR3 length: 18
V gene: TRBV6-1
D gene: TRBD2
CDR3 DNA: TGTGCCAGCAGTGAAATGACTAGCGGGGGGATGAGTAGGGAGACCCAGTACTTC
CDR3 protein: CASSEMTSGGMSRETQYF

clone size: NA
J gene: TRBJ2-1
CDR3 length: 12
V gene: TRBV19
D gene: NA
CDR3 DNA: TGTGCCAGTAGTCCAGCCTACAATGAGCAGTTCTTC
CDR3 protein: CASSPAYNEQFF

clone size: NA
J gene: TRBJ2-1
CDR3 length: 15
V gene: TRBV7-3
D gene: TRBD1
CDR3 DNA: TGTGCCAGCAGCCTACAAGGACAGGGGCCGCTTGAGCAGTTCTTC
CDR3 protein: CASSLQGQGPLEQFF

clone size: NA
J gene: TRBJ2-7
CDR3 length: 17
V gene: TRBV4-1
D gene: TRBD2
CDR3 DNA: TGCGCCAGCAGCCAGGCTACCGGGACTAGCGGATTCTACGAGCAGTACTTC
CDR3 protein: CASSQATGTSGFYEQYF

clone size: NA
J gene: TRBJ2-3
CDR3 length: 14
V gene: TRBV6-6
D gene: NA
CDR3 DNA: TGTGCCAGCAGTTACCTTACGTCTGGGGATACGCAGTATTTT
CDR3 protein: CASSYLTSGDTQYF

clone size: NA
J gene: TRBJ2-1
CDR3 length: 12
V gene: TRBV7-9
D gene: NA
CDR3 DNA: TGTGCCAGCAGCTTCGGGGTCAATGAGCAGTTCTTC
CDR3 protein: CASSFGVNEQFF

clone size: NA
J gene: TRBJ1-1
CDR3 length: 15
V gene: TRBV28
D gene: NA
CDR3 DNA: TGTGCCAGCAGTTTGCTGGCAGGGATGAACACTGAAGCTTTCTTT
CDR3 protein: CASSLLAGMNTEAFF

clone size: NA
J gene: TRBJ2-1
CDR3 length: 11
V gene: TRBV10-2
D gene: NA
CDR3 DNA: TGCGCCAGTTCGGATTACAATGAGCAGTTCTTC
CDR3 protein: CASSDYNEQFF

clone size: NA
J gene: TRBJ2-5
CDR3 length: 16
V gene: TRBV9
D gene: NA
CDR3 DNA: TGTGCCAGCAGCGCCTTTTCGGGGTTGGTCCGGGAGACCCAGTACTTC
CDR3 protein: CASSAFSGLVRETQYF

clone size: NA
J gene: TRBJ1-1
CDR3 length: 14
V gene: TRBV27
D gene: NA
CDR3 DNA: TGTGCCAGCAGTTTCTCAGGGGCTGGGACTGAAGCTTTCTTT
CDR3 protein: CASSFSGAGTEAFF

clone size: NA
J gene: TRBJ2-7
CDR3 length: 14
V gene: TRBV2
D gene: NA
CDR3 DNA: TGTGCCAGCAGGGAGGCGGCCATCTCCTACGAGCAGTACTTC
CDR3 protein: CASREAAISYEQYF

clone size: few
J gene: TRBJ2-1
CDR3 length: 11
V gene: TRBV2
D gene: NA
CDR3 DNA: TGTGCCAGCAGTGAAGGGGATGAGCAGTTCTTC
CDR3 protein: CASSEGDEQFF

clone size: NA
J gene: TRBJ1-2
CDR3 length: 12
V gene: TRBV19
D gene: TRBD1
CDR3 DNA: TGTGCCAGTAGTACCGGGACAGCGGGCTACACCTTC
CDR3 protein: CASSTGTAGYTF

clone size: large
J gene: TRBJ2-7
CDR3 length: 14
V gene: TRBV6-1
D gene: TRBD1
CDR3 DNA: TGTGCCAGCAGTGAAGGACAGGGGTCCAACGAGCAGTACTTC
CDR3 protein: CASSEGQGSNEQYF

clone size: NA
J gene: TRBJ2-7
CDR3 length: 12
V gene: TRBV28
D gene: NA
CDR3 DNA: TGTGCCAGCAGTTTATACAGGGACGAGCAGTACTTC
CDR3 protein: CASSLYRDEQYF

clone size: NA
J gene: TRBJ1-6
CDR3 length: 14
V gene: TRBV13
D gene: TRBD1
CDR3 DNA: TGTGCCAGCAGCAGGGGACAGGGGACTCCACCCCTCCACTTT
CDR3 protein: CASSRGQGTPPLHF

clone size: NA
J gene: TRBJ2-6
CDR3 length: 15
V gene: TRBV5-4
D gene: NA
CDR3 DNA: TGTGCCAGCAGCTGGGGGGCGGCTGGGGCCAACGTCCTGACTTTC
CDR3 protein: CASSWGAAGANVLTF

clone size: NA
J gene: TRBJ2-7
CDR3 length: 14
V gene: TRBV6-1
D gene: TRBD1
CDR3 DNA: TGTGCCAGCCCTCGGGACAGCCTAACCTACGAGCAGTACTTC
CDR3 protein: CASPRDSLTYEQYF

clone size: NA
J gene: TRBJ2-7
CDR3 length: 13
V gene: TRBV30
D gene: NA
CDR3 DNA: TGTGCCTGGAGTGTGGGTCTGAACTACGAGCAGTACTTC
CDR3 protein: CAWSVGLNYEQYF

clone size: NA
J gene: TRBJ1-4
CDR3 length: 15
V gene: TRBV6-5
D gene: TRBD1
CDR3 DNA: TGTGCCAGCAAAAGGGGGACAGGGGGGTTTGAAAAACTGTTTTTT
CDR3 protein: CASKRGTGGFEKLFF

clone size: NA
J gene: TRBJ2-7
CDR3 length: 13
V gene: TRBV6-5
D gene: TRBD1
CDR3 DNA: TGTGCCAGCAGTGCCGGGACAGGCATCCGTTTAGACTTC
CDR3 protein: CASSAGTGIRLDF

clone size: NA
J gene: TRBJ2-1
CDR3 length: 15
V gene: TRBV11-2
D gene: TRBD2
CDR3 DNA: TGTGCCAGCAGCTTAGTAGCGGGAGTTCAGGCTGAGCAGTTCTTC
CDR3 protein: CASSLVAGVQAEQFF

clone size: NA
J gene: TRBJ1-6
CDR3 length: 17
V gene: TRBV4-1
D gene: NA
CDR3 DNA: TGCGCCAGCAGCCGAGAGGTGGAAAGCTCCTATAATTCACCCCTCCACTTT
CDR3 protein: CASSREVESSYNSPLHF

clone size: NA
J gene: TRBJ2-1
CDR3 length: 11
V gene: TRBV6-5
D gene: NA
CDR3 DNA: TGTGCCAGCAGTTATGGTGGTGAGCAGTTCTTC
CDR3 protein: CASSYGGEQFF

clone size: once
J gene: TRBJ2-7
CDR3 length: 14
V gene: TRBV9
D gene: TRBD1
CDR3 DNA: TGTGCCAGCAGCAAAACCGGGACAGCCTACGAGCAGTACTTC
CDR3 protein: CASSKTGTAYEQYF